Below are 10 T cell receptor beta chains sequenced from a single sample in a study of cytomegalovirus exposure and HLA in healthy donors. Both 60 Vbeta primers and 13 Jbeta primers went into the PCR. Clones were read by immunoSEQ multiplex PCR, and TCRdb kept only the in-frame ones, dropping some. This sample has around 160,000 clones, with 77% found just once. Sequencing was performed on PBMCs. The receptor source for this set is a woman in her thirties or forties in good health and CMV-seropositive.

The chain carries TRBV4-3 and TRBJ2-7; a possible D gene is TRBD2 (5 bases). The CDR3 runs to 16 residues. Trimming pared 0 bases from V and 0 bases from J, leaving 12 bases between. Germline V gene lookup returns CDR1 LGHNA and CDR2 YSLEER. DNA of the CDR3: TGCGCCAGCAGCCAAGAGAGGACTCCCAGCTCCTACGAGCAGTACTTC. It encodes CASSQERTPSSYEQYF.

This clone was picked up one time. V is TRBV14 and J is TRBJ2-1; 11 positions agree with TRBD2. Germline CDR1 SGHDN, CDR2 FVKESK. Losses at the gene ends were 3 bases for V and 9 bases for J; bases not matched to a gene: 13. The CDR3 has 17 residues. The CDR3 DNA sequence: TGTGCCAGCAGCCACAGAAGGCTAGCGGGAGGCGACGGTGAGCAGTTCTTC. Translating gives CASSHRRLAGGDGEQFF. The full variable domain, completed using reference TRBV14 and TRBJ2-1, is EAGVTQFPSHSVIEKGQTVTLRCDPISGHDNLYWYRRVMGKEIKFLLHFVKESKQDESGMPNNRFLAERTGGTYSTLKVQPAELEDSGVYFCASSHRRLAGGDGEQFFGPGTRLTVL.

This clone was seen a handful of times. The genes are TRBV10-1 and TRBJ2-1; the match to TRBD2 covers 11 bases. CDR3 length: 17 residues. The germline V gene has CDR1 WNHNN and CDR2 SYGVQD (reference sequence). With 6 bases clipped from V and 2 bases from J, the junction kept 9 bases outside the gene matches. The CDR3 region is CASSLGTSGAAYNEQFF. The CDR3 nucleotides are TGCGCCAGCAGCTTAGGGACTAGCGGCGCCGCCTACAATGAGCAGTTCTTC.

The chain combines TRBV6-4 with TRBJ2-7; 8 bases line up with TRBD1. After removal of 2 bases from V and 3 bases from J, the junction contained 6 bases not matched to a gene. This CDR3 is built from 15 residues. In germline, CDR1 is MRHNA, CDR2 SNTAGT. CDR3 region: CASSDEGQEHYEQYF. The CDR3, as DNA: TGTGCCAGCAGTGACGAGGGACAGGAGCACTACGAGCAGTACTTC.

The rearrangement links TRBV7-2 to TRBJ2-5; no clear D. The CDR3 totals 13 residues. The V and J ends lost 1 base and 5 bases respectively, with 8 bases between them. CDR1 SGHTA and CDR2 FQGNSA come from the germline V gene. The DNA for the CDR3 is TGTGCCAGCAGCTTAGGCCATGGCGAGACCCAGTACTTC. Translation gives CASSLGHGETQYF.

As to this clone: In the same sample, other DNA sequences code for this CDR3. This rearrangement joins TRBV7-2 to TRBJ2-6; no clear D gene. The CDR3 consists of 15 residues. The V and J ends lost 1 base and 0 bases respectively, with 4 bases between them. From germline, CDR1 is SGHTA and CDR2 FQGNSA. CDR3 bases: TGTGCCAGCAGCTTAGGCGGCTCTGGGGCCAACGTCCTGACTTTC. Encoded protein: CASSLGGSGANVLTF.

The J gene is TRBJ2-3, the V gene TRBV18; 10 nucleotides line up with TRBD2. The J segment lost 5 bases and the V segment lost 3 bases, leaving 8 bases of the junction unmatched. CDR3 length: 16 amino acids. Germline V gene data show CDR1 as KGHSH and CDR2 as LQKENI. The DNA for the CDR3 is TGTGCCAGCTCACCCCAAGGGGTAGCGGGAGGAGATACGCAGTATTTT. Translating gives CASSPQGVAGGDTQYF.

The V and J genes are TRBV6-5 and TRBJ1-6; 7 positions agree with TRBD1. V gave up 2 bases and J gave up 7 bases; unmatched junction bases: 8. Germline-derived CDR1 and CDR2 are MNHEY and SVGAGI. The CDR3 consists of 16 residues. The CDR3 is CASSYRSTGSNSPLHF. The CDR3 DNA is TGTGCCAGCAGTTACAGATCGACAGGGTCCAATTCACCCCTCCACTTT.

The rearrangement links TRBV30 to TRBJ2-1; 8 bases line up with TRBD2. J lost 5 bases, V lost 3 bases, and 9 bases had no gene match. The CDR3 extends over 15 amino acids. Germline CDR1 is GTSNPN and CDR2 is SVGIG (reference sequence). The CDR3 nucleotides are TGTGCCTGGAGCCCCAGCGGGAGAAAGGACAATGAGCAGTTCTTC. This codes for CAWSPSGRKDNEQFF.

This clone was seen a few times. The chain recombines TRBV6-1 with TRBJ2-7; possible D gene TRBD1, 5 bases. This CDR3 comprises 12 residues. CDR1 is MNHNS and CDR2 is SASEGT in the germline V gene. V gave up 3 bases and J gave up 4 bases, with 7 bases separating them. The CDR3 nucleotides are TGTGCCAGCAGTGACCCAGGGTACGAGCAGTACTTC. Encoded protein: CASSDPGYEQYF.